These 10 T cell receptor beta chains came from one sample sequenced in a study of blood T cell repertoires in COVID-19. Repertoires were generated with immunoSEQ multiplex PCR, while TCRdb's copy carries only in-frame clones and drops some. The sample includes hundreds of thousands of clones, about 90% of them seen just once. The sequenced sample was peripheral blood. Receptors were obtained from a woman aged 25 to 39 with COVID-19, enrolled during active disease.

The rearrangement uses TRBV18 and TRBJ1-3; D unclear. Per germline, CDR1 KGHSH and CDR2 LQKENI. V lost 3 bases and J 1 base, leaving 7 bases between the germline ends. The length of the CDR3 is 14 residues. The CDR3 coding sequence is TGTGCCAGCTCACCCCCGGGATCTGGAAACACCATATATTTT. It yields the protein CASSPPGSGNTIYF. Full variable domain (missing parts from reference TRBV18 and TRBJ1-3): NAGVMQNPRHLVRRRGQEARLRCSPMKGHSHVYWYRQLPEEGLKFMVYLQKENIIDESGMPKERFSAEFPKEGPSILRIQQVVRGDSAAYFCASSPPGSGNTIYFGEGSWLTVV.

V usage is TRBV6-5 and J usage is TRBJ2-5; D is possibly TRBD2 (7 bases). Trimming removed 3 bases at V and 5 bases at J, with 16 bases between. Germline V gene data show CDR1 as MNHEY and CDR2 as SVGAGI. This CDR3 comprises 15 residues. Here the CDR3 DNA reads TGTGCCAGCAGTTATACGGGGGGCCTTTGGGAGACCCAGTACTTC. Residues: CASSYTGGLWETQYF.

The chain employs TRBV19 and TRBJ2-2; D unresolved. Germline lookup yields CDR1 LNHDA and CDR2 SQIVND (reference sequence). The CDR3 runs 12 residues. The V gene lost 1 base and the J gene lost 5 bases, with 2 bases spanning the gap. The CDR3 region has the DNA TGTGCCAGTAGTATAGCTACCGGGGAGCTGTTTTTT. It specifies CASSIATGELFF.

The rearrangement uses TRBV19 and TRBJ2-1; 8 nucleotides match TRBD2. In germline, CDR1 is LNHDA, CDR2 SQIVND (reference sequence). The V and J ends lost 1 base and 8 bases, in that order; junction bases with no gene match: 4. The CDR3 runs 14 residues. As DNA, the CDR3 is TGTGCCAGTAGTATAGCGGGGGGGCCGTATGAGCAGTTCTTC. It is translated as CASSIAGGPYEQFF. The full variable domain, in which reference TRBV19 and TRBJ2-1 provide the parts outside the CDR3, is DGGITQSPKYLFRKEGQNVTLSCEQNLNHDAMYWYRQDPGQGLRLIYYSQIVNDFQKGDIAEGYSVSREKKESFPLTVTSAQKNPTAFYLCASSIAGGPYEQFFGPGTRLTVL.

The chain recombines TRBV28 with TRBJ1-1; D not certain. Germline-derived CDR1 and CDR2 are MDHEN and SYDVKM. This CDR3 spans 12 amino acids. V lost 3 bases, J lost 5 bases, and 7 bases lay in between. The DNA of the CDR3 is TGTGCCAGCAGTTTCTACAGAACTGAAGCTTTCTTT. Translation gives CASSFYRTEAFF.

This chain uses TRBV7-9 with TRBJ2-5, with a weak D call TRBD2 (6 bases). This CDR3 is 15 amino acids long. With 8 bases removed from V and 1 base from J, the gap between germline ends came to 17 bases. The germline V gene has CDR1 SEHNR and CDR2 FQNEAQ (reference sequence). For the CDR3, the DNA is TGTGCCAGCGGATCCTCGGGGGTTTCCCAAGAGACCCAGTACTTC. This sequence encodes CASGSSGVSQETQYF.

The chain uses TRBV6-1 and TRBJ1-1, with a weak D call TRBD1 (6 bases). Germline-derived CDR1 and CDR2 are MNHNS and SASEGT. CDR3 length: 17 amino acids. Trimming stripped 4 bases from V and 1 base from J, with 19 bases between. CDR3 region: CASSVGKWGGQNTEAFF. The CDR3 DNA is TGTGCCAGCAGTGTAGGCAAGTGGGGGGGACAGAACACTGAAGCTTTCTTT.

This chain uses TRBV7-8 with TRBJ2-1; 8 nucleotides align to TRBD1. The CDR3 contains 13 residues. Trimming at V came to 8 bases and at J to 3 bases, leaving 3 bases not matched to a gene. Germline V gene sequence: CDR1 SGHVS, CDR2 FQNEAQ. For the CDR3, the DNA is TGTGCCAGCGGACAGGGAAGCTACAATGAGCAGTTCTTC. Translation: CASGQGSYNEQFF.

The chain uses TRBV28 and TRBJ2-7, with a weak D call TRBD1 (5 bases). Germline assignment: CDR1 MDHEN and CDR2 SYDVKM. The CDR3 sequence is 14 residues long. V shed 4 bases and J shed 5 bases, with 15 bases lying between them. CDR3 in DNA: TGTGCCAGCAGTTCTTTCGGTAGGGGTCACGAGCAGTACTTC. Its protein is CASSSFGRGHEQYF.

This rearrangement joins TRBV27 to TRBJ1-1; unclear D gene. The CDR3 length is 14 residues. Germline CDR1 MNHEY, CDR2 SMNVEV (reference sequence). V gave up 4 bases and J gave up 2 bases, with 11 bases separating them. The CDR3 sequence is CASSSPGSNTEAFF. CDR3 nucleotides: TGTGCCAGCAGTTCCCCGGGTTCAAACACTGAAGCTTTCTTT.